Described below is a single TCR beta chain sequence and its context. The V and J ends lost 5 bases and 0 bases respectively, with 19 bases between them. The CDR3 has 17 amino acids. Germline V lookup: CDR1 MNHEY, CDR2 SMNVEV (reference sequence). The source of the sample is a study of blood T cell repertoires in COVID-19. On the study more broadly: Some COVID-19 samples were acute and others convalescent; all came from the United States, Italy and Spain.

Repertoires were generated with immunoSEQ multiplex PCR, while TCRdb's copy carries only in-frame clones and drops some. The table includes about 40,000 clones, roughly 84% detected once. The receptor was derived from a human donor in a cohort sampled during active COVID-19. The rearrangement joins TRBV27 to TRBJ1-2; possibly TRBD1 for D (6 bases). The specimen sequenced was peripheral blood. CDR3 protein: CASSPRGGGGANYGYTF. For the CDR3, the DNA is TGTGCCAGCAGTCCGAGGGGGGGTGGGGGAGCTAACTATGGCTACACCTTC.